This T cell receptor beta chain was captured by sequencing in a study of CD4 T cells in relation to SARS-CoV-2 and coronaviruses. In the study overall: TCR beta CDR3s were sequenced after approximately 9-day antigen culture of PBMCs. Study outcomes and limitations: Crossreactivity was assessed only for spike protein, not other viral proteins.

This clone has just one count. Its antigen is not identified. Germline lookup yields CDR1 SGHNT and CDR2 YENEEA. J lost 5 bases, V lost 2 bases, and 4 bases had no gene match. The CDR3 consists of 14 residues. Before the COVID-19 pandemic, during about 2011-2019, CD4+ T cells were taken from unexposed donors. Isolation of CD4+ T cells took place after less than 13 days in culture. Assay used: immunoSEQ multiplex PCR; TCRdb lists only in-frame clones, some missing. The sample has around 25,000 clones, 77% seen once. The source is a human donor in good health. This rearrangement joins TRBV11-3 to TRBJ2-5; 8 nucleotides agree with TRBD1. The source material was CD4+ T cells from PBMCs, cultured in vitro. CDR3 in DNA: TGTGCCAGCAGCTTATCAGGGGGCGACGAGACCCAGTACTTC. This gives the protein CASSLSGGDETQYF.